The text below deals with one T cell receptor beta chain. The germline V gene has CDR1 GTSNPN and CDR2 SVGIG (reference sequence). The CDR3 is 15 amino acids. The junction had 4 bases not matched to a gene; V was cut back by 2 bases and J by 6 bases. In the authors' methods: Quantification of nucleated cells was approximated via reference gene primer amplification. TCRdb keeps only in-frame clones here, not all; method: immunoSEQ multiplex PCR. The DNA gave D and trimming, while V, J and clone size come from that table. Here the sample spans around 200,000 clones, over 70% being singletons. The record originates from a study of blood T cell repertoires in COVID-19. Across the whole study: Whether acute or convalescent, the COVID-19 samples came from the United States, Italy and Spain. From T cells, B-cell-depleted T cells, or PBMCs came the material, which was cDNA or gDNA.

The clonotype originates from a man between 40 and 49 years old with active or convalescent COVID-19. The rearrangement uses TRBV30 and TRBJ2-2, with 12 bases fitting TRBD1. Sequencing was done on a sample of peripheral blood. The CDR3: CAWSRGQGAAGELFF. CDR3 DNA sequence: TGTGCCTGGAGTCGGGGACAGGGGGCGGCCGGGGAGCTGTTTTTT.